The clone carrying this T cell receptor (beta chain) was found many times. What it binds is not known. One end of the junction varies from germline; a read error may be responsible. The read terminates 3 residues before the CDR3 end, so the remaining end is supplied by the germline J gene. This sample was included in a study of T cell clonality in common variable immunodeficiency. Study-wide points: Compared with controls, CVID subjects had fewer shared TCRbeta clones. What drives increased CVID clonality needs T cell subpopulation sequencing.

The repertoire was sequenced with immunoSEQ multiplex PCR; TCRdb's copy has only in-frame clones and lacks some. This sample comprises tens of thousands of clones, none seen once only. This CDR3 comprises 15 residues. From germline, CDR1 is LGHNA and CDR2 YNFKEQ. This chain joins TRBV4-2 and TRBJ2-2; 7 bases fit TRBD1. The sequenced sample was peripheral blood mononuclear cells. This TCR was sampled from a person between 18 and 70 years old in good health. The part of the CDR3 DNA that was read is TGCGCCAGCAGCCAAGAGACAGGGTATGTCGGGGAG. Translated: CASSQETGYVGE. The full CDR3 reads CASSQETGYVGELFF.